A single sample is the source of the 14 T cell receptor beta chains below, sequenced in a study of cytomegalovirus exposure and HLA in healthy donors. The PCR had 60 Vbeta and 13 Jbeta primers. Only in-frame clones appear in the TCRdb table, and some are missing; sequencing was by immunoSEQ multiplex PCR. The sample consists of approximately 93,000 clones, 78% of them appearing once. Sequenced input: PBMCs. These receptors originate from a woman aged 40 to 50 in good health and CMV-seronegative.

The chain uses TRBV29-1 and TRBJ1-2; the D gene is possibly TRBD1 (6 bases). Trimming left V 4 bases short and J 8 bases short, with 26 bases between. The CDR3 sequence is 16 residues long. Germline assignment: CDR1 SQVTM and CDR2 ANQGSEA. For the CDR3, the DNA is TGCAGCGTTGTAGGGAGGGGGACCTCAGGACGAATGGGCTACACCTTC. Translating gives CSVVGRGTSGRMGYTF.

This chain uses TRBV7-8 with TRBJ2-1, with TRBD2 matching 8 bases. Trimming removed 7 bases from V and 5 bases from J; junction bases left unmatched: 7. This CDR3 region has 14 residues. Germline V gene data show CDR1 as SGHVS and CDR2 as FQNEAQ. In DNA form, the CDR3 reads TGTGCCAGCACCCGGACTAGCAGACACAATGAGCAGTTCTTC. Translated: CASTRTSRHNEQFF.

The V gene is TRBV7-8, the J gene TRBJ2-1; the match to TRBD1 covers 7 bases. CDR3 length: 14 amino acids. Trimming took 0 bases from V and 9 from J; bases not matched to a gene: 5. CDR1 SGHVS and CDR2 FQNEAQ come from the germline V gene. CDR3: CASSLATGFAEQFF. The CDR3 nucleotides read TGTGCCAGCAGCTTAGCGACAGGGTTTGCTGAGCAGTTCTTC.

V usage is TRBV27 and J usage is TRBJ2-7, with D uncertain. This CDR3 is built from 13 residues. The germline V and J ends were trimmed by 0 bases and 6 bases, with 9 bases remaining between them. Looked up from germline, CDR1 is MNHEY and CDR2 is SMNVEV (reference sequence). The CDR3: CASSLSLSSEQYF. The CDR3 bases are TGTGCCAGCAGTTTATCCCTAAGTAGCGAGCAGTACTTC.

The chain recombines TRBV30 with TRBJ2-5, with D possibly being TRBD1 (6 bases). Germline loops: CDR1 GTSNPN, CDR2 SVGIG (reference sequence). The CDR3 extends over 12 amino acids. V lost 3 bases, J lost 11 bases, and 16 bases lay in between. The CDR3 DNA sequence: TGTGCCTGGAGCCCCGTCGGGGACAAGCAGTACTTC. Protein sequence: CAWSPVGDKQYF.

The genes are TRBV7-9 and TRBJ2-3, with 7 bases lining up with TRBD2. Unmatched junction bases numbered 6, after V lost 1 base and J lost 2 bases. The CDR3 is made up of 16 amino acids. Germline CDR1 is SEHNR and CDR2 is FQNEAQ (reference sequence). The CDR3 region is CASSLGASGNTDTQYF. Here the CDR3 DNA reads TGTGCCAGCAGCTTAGGGGCTAGCGGAAACACAGATACGCAGTATTTT.

The J gene is TRBJ2-2, the V gene TRBV6-4; 9 bases are shared with TRBD2. CDR3 length: 15 residues. The V gene end was trimmed by 3 bases and the J gene end by 6 bases; junction bases not matched to a gene: 5. Per the germline V gene, CDR1 is MRHNA and CDR2 is SNTAGT. The CDR3 coding sequence is TGTGCCAGCAGTGAGGGGCTAGCGGGACCCGGGGAGCTGTTTTTT. This gives the protein CASSEGLAGPGELFF.

The chain couples TRBV27 to TRBJ2-5, with D unresolved. The J call may be mistaken, given a closer DNA end match to TRBJ2-7. This CDR3 has 13 residues. The germline V gene encodes CDR1 MNHEY and CDR2 SMNVEV (reference sequence). The CDR3, as DNA: TGTGCCAGCGGTCAGGTCAGCTCCTACGAGCAGTACTTC. Translation gives CASGQVSSYEQYF.

This clone occurred a few times. The chain is built from TRBV5-1 and TRBJ1-1; no reliable D call. The V end was cut by 2 bases, the J end by 0 bases, with 8 bases between. Germline V CDR1 and CDR2: SGHRS, YFSETQ. The CDR3 has 14 residues. Written as DNA, the CDR3 is TGCGCCAGCAGCTTTTTCGAGGTGAACACTGAAGCTTTCTTT. This gives the protein CASSFFEVNTEAFF.

The V call is TRBV6-5, the J call TRBJ2-7; no firm D call. The CDR3 has 15 amino acids. V lost 0 bases, J lost 2 bases, and 11 bases lay in between. Germline V gene lookup returns CDR1 MNHEY and CDR2 SVGAGI. This CDR3 is CASSYSNVPTYEQYF. CDR3 sequence (DNA): TGTGCCAGCAGTTACTCCAATGTCCCTACCTACGAGCAGTACTTC.

This clone has just a few counts. This rearrangement joins TRBV6-4 to TRBJ2-1; 12 bases match TRBD2. The CDR3 totals 15 residues. The germline gives CDR1 MRHNA, CDR2 SNTAGT. The ends lost 2 bases at V and 6 bases at J; junction bases unmatched: 2. The CDR3 is CASSDRLAGANEQFF. CDR3 in DNA: TGTGCCAGCAGTGACCGACTAGCGGGAGCCAATGAGCAGTTCTTC.

The chain employs TRBV4-2 and TRBJ1-2, with a tentative D call TRBD1 (5 bases). Germline V CDR1 and CDR2: LGHNA, YNFKEQ. The CDR3 is 13 residues long. V dropped 4 bases and J dropped 5 bases, with 11 bases sitting between them. The CDR3 is CASSRQTDYGYTF. The DNA for the CDR3 is TGTGCCAGCAGCCGACAGACAGATTATGGCTACACCTTC.

The V and J genes are TRBV19 and TRBJ2-7; 8 bases line up with TRBD2. CDR1 and CDR2 (germline): LNHDA, SQIVND (reference sequence). This CDR3 has 15 residues. J was trimmed by 0 bases and V by 0 bases; bases with no gene match: 1. The CDR3 nucleotides are TGTGCCAGTAGTATAGAAAGCGGGAGCTCCTACGAGCAGTACTTC. It translates to CASSIESGSSYEQYF.

The chain carries TRBV7-2 and TRBJ2-7; 10 bases are a match to TRBD1. Germline trimming cut 3 bases from V and 7 bases from J; bases unmatched to any gene: 9. There are 15 residues in the CDR3. Germline loops: CDR1 SGHTA, CDR2 FQGNSA. As DNA, the CDR3 is TGTGCCAGCAGCTTCCGACAGGGGGCGCTAATAGAGCAGTACTTC. Translating gives CASSFRQGALIEQYF. The whole variable domain, remainder taken from reference TRBV7-2 and TRBJ2-7, is GAGVSQSPSNKVTEKGKDVELRCDPISGHTALYWYRQSLGQGLEFLIYFQGNSAPDKSGLPSDRFSAERTGGSVSTLTIQRTQQEDSAVYLCASSFRQGALIEQYFGPGTRLTVT.